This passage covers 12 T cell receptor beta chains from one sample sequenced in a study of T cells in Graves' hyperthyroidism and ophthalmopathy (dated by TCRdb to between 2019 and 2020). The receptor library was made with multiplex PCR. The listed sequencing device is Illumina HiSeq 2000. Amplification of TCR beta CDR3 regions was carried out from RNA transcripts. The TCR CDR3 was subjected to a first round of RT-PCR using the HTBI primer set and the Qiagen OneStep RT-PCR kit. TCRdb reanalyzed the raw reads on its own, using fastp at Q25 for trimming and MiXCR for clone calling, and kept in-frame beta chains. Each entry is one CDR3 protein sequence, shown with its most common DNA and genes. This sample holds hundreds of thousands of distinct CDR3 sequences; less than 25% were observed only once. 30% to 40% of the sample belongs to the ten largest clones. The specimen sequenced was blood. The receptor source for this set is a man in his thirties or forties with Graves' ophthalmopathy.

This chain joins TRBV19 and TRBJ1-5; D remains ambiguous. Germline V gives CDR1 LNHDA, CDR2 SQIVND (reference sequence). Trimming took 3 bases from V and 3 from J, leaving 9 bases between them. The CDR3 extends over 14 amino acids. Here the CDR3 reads CASSMWTYNQPQHF. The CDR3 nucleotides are TGTGCCAGTAGTATGTGGACGTACAATCAGCCCCAGCATTTT.

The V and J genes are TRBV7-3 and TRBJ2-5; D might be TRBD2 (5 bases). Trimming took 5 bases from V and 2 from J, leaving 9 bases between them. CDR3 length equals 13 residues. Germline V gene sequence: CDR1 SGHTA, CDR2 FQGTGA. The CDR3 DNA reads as TGTGCCAGCAGCCCTAGCAGACAAGAGACCCAGTACTTC. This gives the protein CASSPSRQETQYF. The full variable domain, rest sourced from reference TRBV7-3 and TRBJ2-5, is GAGVSQTPSNKVTEKGKYVELRCDPISGHTALYWYRQSLGQGPEFLIYFQGTGAADDSGLPNDRFFAVRPEGSVSTLKIQRTERGDSAVYLCASSPSRQETQYFGPGTRLLVL.

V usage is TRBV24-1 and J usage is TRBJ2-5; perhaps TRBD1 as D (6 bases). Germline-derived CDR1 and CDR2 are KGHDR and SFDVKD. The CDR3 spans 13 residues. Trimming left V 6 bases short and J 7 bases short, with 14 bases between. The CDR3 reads CATSMRGKGTQYF. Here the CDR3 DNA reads TGTGCCACCAGTATGAGGGGGAAAGGGACCCAGTACTTC.

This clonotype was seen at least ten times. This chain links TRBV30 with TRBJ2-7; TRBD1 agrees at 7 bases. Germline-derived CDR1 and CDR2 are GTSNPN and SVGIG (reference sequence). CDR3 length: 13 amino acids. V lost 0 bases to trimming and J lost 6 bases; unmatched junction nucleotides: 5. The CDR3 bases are TGTGCCTGGAGTGTGACAGGGTGGGGCGAGCAGTACTTC. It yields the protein CAWSVTGWGEQYF.

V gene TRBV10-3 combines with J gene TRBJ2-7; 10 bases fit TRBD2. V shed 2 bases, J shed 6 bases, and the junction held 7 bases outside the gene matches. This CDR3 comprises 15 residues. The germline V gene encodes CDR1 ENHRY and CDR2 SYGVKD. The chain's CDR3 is CAISERAGGLAEQYF. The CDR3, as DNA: TGTGCCATCAGTGAGAGAGCGGGAGGGCTGGCCGAGCAGTACTTC.

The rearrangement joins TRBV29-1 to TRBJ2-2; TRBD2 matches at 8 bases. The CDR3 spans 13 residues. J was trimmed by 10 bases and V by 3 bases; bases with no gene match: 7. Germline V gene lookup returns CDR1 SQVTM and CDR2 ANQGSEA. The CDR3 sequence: CSVDGGRPEELFF. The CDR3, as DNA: TGCAGCGTTGATGGCGGGAGGCCCGAGGAGCTGTTTTTT.

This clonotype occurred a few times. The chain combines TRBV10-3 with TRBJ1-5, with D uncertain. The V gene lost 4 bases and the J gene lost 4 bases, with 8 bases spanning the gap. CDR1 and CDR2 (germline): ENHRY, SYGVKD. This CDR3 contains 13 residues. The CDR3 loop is CAISGRQNQPQHF. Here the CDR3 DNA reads TGTGCCATCAGTGGACGGCAGAATCAGCCCCAGCATTTT.

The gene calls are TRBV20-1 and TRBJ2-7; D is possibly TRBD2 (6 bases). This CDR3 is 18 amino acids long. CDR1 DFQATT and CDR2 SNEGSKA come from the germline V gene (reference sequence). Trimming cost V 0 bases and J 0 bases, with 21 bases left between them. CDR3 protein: CSAREGTPYLLSSYEQYF. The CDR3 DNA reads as TGCAGTGCTAGAGAGGGGACTCCTTACCTTTTAAGCTCCTACGAGCAGTACTTC.

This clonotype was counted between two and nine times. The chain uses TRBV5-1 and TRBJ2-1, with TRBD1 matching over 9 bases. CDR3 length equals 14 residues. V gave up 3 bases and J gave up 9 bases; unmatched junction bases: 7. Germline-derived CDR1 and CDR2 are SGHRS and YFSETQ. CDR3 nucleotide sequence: TGCGCCAGCAGCTGGAGACAGGGGGGCGTTGAGCAGTTCTTC. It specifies CASSWRQGGVEQFF. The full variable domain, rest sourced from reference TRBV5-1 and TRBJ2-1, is KAGVTQTPRYLIKTRGQQVTLSCSPISGHRSVSWYQQTPGQGLQFLFEYFSETQRNKGNFPGRFSGRQFSNSRSEMNVSTLELGDSALYLCASSWRQGGVEQFFGPGTRLTVL.

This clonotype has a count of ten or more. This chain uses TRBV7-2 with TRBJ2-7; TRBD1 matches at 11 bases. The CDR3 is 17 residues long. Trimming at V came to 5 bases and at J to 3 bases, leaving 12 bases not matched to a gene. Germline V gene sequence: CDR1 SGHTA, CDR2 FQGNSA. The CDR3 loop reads CASSPCVRDRGGYEQYF. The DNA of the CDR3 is TGTGCCAGCAGCCCTTGTGTTAGGGACAGGGGGGGCTACGAGCAGTACTTC. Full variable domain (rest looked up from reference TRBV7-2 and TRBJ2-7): GAGVSQSPSNKVTEKGKDVELRCDPISGHTALYWYRQSLGQGLEFLIYFQGNSAPDKSGLPSDRFSAERTGGSVSTLTIQRTQQEDSAVYLCASSPCVRDRGGYEQYFGPGTRLTVT.

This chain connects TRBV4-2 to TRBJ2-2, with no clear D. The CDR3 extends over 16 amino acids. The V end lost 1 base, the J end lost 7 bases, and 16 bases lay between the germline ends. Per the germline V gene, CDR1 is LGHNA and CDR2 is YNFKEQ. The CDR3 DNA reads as TGTGCCAGCAGCCAAGGGACGGCTTCATTGATCGGGGAGCTGTTTTTT. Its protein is CASSQGTASLIGELFF.

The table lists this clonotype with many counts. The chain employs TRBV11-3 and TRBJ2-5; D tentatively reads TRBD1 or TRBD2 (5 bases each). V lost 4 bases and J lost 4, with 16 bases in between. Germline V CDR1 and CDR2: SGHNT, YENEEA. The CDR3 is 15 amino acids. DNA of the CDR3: TGTGCCAGCAGCTCCCCCATTGAGGGACGAGAGACCCAGTACTTC. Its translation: CASSSPIEGRETQYF.